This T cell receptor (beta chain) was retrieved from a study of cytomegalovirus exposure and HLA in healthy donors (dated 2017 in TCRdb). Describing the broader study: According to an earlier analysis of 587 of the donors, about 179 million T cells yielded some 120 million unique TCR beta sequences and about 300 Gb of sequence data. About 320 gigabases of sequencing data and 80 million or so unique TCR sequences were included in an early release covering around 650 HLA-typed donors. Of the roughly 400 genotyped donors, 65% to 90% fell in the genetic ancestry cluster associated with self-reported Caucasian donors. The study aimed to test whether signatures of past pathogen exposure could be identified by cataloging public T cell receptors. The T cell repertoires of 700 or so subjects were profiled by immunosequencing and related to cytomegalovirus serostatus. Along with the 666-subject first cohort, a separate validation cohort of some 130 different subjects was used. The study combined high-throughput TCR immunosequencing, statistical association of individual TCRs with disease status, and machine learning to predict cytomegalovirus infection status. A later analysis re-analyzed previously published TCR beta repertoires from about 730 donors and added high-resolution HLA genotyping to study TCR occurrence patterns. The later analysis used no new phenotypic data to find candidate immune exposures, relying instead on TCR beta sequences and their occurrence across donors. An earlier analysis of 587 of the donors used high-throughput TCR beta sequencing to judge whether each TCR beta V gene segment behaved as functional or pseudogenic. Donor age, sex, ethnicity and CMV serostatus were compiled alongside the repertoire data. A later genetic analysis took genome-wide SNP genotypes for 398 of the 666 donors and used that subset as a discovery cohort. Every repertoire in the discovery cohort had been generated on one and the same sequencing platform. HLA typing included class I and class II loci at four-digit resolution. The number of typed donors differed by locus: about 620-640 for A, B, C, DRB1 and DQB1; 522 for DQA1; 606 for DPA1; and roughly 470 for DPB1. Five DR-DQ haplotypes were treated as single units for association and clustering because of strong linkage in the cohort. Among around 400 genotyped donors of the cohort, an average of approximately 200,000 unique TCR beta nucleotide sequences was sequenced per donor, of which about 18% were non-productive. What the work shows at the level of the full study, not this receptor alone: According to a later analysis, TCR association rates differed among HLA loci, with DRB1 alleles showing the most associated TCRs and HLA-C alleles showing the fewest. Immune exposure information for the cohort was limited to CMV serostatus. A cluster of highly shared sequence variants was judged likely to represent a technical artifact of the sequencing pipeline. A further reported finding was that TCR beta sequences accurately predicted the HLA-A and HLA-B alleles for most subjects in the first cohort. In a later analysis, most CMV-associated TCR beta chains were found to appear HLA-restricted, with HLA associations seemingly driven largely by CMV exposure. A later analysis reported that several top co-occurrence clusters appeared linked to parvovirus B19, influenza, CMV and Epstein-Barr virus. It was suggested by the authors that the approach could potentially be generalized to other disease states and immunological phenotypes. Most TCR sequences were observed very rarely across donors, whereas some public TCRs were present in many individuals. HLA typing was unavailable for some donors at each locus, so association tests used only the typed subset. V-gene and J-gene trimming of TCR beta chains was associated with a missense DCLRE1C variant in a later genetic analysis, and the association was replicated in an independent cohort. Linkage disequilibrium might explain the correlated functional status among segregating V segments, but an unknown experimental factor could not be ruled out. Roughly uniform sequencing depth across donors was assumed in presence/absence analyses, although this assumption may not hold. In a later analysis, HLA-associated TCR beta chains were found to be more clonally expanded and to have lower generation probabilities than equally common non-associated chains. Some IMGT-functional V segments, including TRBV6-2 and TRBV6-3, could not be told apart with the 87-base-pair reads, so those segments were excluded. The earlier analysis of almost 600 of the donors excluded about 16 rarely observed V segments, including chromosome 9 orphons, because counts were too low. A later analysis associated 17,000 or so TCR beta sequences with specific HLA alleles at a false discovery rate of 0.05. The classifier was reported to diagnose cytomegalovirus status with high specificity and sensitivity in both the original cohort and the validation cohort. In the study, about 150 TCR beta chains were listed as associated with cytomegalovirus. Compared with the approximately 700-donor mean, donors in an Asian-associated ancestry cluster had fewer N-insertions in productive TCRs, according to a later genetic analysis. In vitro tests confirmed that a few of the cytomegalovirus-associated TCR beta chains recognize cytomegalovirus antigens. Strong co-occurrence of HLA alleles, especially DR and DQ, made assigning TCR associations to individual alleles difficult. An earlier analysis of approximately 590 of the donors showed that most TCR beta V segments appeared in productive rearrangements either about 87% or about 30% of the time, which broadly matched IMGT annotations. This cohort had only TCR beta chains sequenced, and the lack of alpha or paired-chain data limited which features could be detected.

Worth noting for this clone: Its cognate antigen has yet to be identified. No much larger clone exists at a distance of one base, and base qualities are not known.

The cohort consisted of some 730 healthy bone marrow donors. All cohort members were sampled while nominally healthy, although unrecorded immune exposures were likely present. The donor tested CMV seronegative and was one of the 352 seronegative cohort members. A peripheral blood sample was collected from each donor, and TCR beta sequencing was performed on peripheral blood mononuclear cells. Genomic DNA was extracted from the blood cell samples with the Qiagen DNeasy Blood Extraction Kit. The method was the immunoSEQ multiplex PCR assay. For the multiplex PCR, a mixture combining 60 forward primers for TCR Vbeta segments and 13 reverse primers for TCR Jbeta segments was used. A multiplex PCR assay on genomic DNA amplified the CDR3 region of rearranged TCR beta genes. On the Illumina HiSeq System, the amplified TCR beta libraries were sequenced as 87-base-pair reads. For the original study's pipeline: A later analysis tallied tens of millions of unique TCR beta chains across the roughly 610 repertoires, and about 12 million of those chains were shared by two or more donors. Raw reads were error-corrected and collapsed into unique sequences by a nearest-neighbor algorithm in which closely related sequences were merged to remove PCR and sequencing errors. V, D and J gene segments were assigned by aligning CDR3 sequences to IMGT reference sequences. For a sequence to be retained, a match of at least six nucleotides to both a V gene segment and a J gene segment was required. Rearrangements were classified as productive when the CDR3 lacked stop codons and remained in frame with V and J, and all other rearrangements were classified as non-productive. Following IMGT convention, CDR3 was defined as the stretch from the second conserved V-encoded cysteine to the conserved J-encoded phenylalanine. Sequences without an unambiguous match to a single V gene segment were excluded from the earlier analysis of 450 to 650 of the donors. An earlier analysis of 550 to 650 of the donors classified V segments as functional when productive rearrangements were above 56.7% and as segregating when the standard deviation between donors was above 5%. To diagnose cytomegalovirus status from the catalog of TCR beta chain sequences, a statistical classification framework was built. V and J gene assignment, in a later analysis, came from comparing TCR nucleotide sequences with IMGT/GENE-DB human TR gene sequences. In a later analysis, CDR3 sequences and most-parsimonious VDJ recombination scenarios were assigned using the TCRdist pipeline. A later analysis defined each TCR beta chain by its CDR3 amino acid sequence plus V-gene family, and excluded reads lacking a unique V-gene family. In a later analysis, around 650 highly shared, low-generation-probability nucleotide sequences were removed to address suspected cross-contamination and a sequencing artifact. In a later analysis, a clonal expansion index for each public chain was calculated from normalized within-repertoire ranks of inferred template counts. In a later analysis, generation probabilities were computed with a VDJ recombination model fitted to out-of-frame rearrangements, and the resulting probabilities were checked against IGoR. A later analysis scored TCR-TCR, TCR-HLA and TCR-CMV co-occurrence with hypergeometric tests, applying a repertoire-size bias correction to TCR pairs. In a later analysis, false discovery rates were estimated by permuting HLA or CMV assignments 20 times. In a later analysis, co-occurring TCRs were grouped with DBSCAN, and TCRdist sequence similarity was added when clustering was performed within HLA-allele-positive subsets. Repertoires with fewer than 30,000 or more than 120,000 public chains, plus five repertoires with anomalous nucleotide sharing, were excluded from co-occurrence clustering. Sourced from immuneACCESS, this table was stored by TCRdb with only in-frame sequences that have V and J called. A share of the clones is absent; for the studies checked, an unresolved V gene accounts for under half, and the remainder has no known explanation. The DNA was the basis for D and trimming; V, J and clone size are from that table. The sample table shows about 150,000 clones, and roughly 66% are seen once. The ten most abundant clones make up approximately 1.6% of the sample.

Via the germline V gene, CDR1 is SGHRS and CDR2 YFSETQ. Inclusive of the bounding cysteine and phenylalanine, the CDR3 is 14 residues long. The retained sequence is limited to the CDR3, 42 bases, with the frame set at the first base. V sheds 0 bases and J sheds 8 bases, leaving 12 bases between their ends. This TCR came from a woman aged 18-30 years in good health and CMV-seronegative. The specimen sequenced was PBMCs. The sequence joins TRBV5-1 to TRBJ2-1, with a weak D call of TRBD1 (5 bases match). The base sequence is TGCGCCAGCAGCTTGGATCAGGGTAACTATGAGCAGTTCTTC. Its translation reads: CASSLDQGNYEQFF.